This is a list of T cell receptor beta chains from one sample in a study of Ad26.COV2.S vaccination and SARS-CoV-2 variants. TCRdb's table, derived via immunoSEQ multiplex PCR, lists solely in-frame clones and lacks some. The sample has around 340,000 clones, 65% to 90% seen once. The sequences come from peripheral blood, collected in a trial of Ad26.COV2.S vaccine versus placebo. These receptors originate from a person between 18 and 59 years old who received the Ad26.COV2.S COVID-19 vaccine or a placebo. CDR3s include the opening cysteine and the closing phenylalanine or tryptophan.

v_call: TRBV12-3/TRBV12-4
j_call: TRBJ2-7
cdr3_aa: CASSFETSLEQYF

v_call: TRBV7-6
j_call: TRBJ2-7
cdr3_aa: CASSVSSGGFGYEQYF

v_call: TRBV11-2
j_call: TRBJ2-7
cdr3_aa: CASSPTIREVYEQYF

v_call: TRBV28
j_call: TRBJ1-1
cdr3_aa: CASSPGPGHTEAFF

v_call: TRBV7-9
j_call: TRBJ1-1
cdr3_aa: CASSLPGSTTEAFF

v_call: TRBV4-2
j_call: TRBJ2-1
cdr3_aa: CASSQDALSSYNEQFF

v_call: TRBV19
j_call: TRBJ2-1
cdr3_aa: CASSLFLAGSSYNEQFF

v_call: TRBV9
j_call: TRBJ1-1
cdr3_aa: CASSVAVNTEAFF

v_call: TRBV30
j_call: TRBJ2-6
cdr3_aa: CAWSGYSGANVLTF

v_call: TRBV19
j_call: TRBJ1-1
cdr3_aa: CASSTRGGNTEAFF

v_call: TRBV5-8
j_call: TRBJ2-3
cdr3_aa: CASSLVVAGGDTQYF

v_call: TRBV5-4
j_call: TRBJ2-7
cdr3_aa: CASSSRAGGSYEQYF

v_call: TRBV5-1
j_call: TRBJ2-2
cdr3_aa: CASSPLGELRVNTGELFF

v_call: TRBV28
j_call: TRBJ2-6
cdr3_aa: CASSPGTGVSGANVLTF

v_call: TRBV5-5
j_call: TRBJ1-5
cdr3_aa: CASSSTGEGQPQHF

v_call: TRBV4-2
j_call: TRBJ2-1
cdr3_aa: CASSQDLAGVNEQFF

v_call: TRBV5-1
j_call: TRBJ1-3
cdr3_aa: CASSDPRDTGNTIYF

v_call: TRBV12-3/TRBV12-4
j_call: TRBJ1-1
cdr3_aa: CASSDRDRGTSFF

v_call: TRBV14
j_call: TRBJ1-3
cdr3_aa: CASSQEWTAGNTIYF

v_call: TRBV4-2
j_call: TRBJ2-1
cdr3_aa: CASSQEGGGYNEQFF

v_call: TRBV6-5
j_call: TRBJ1-2
cdr3_aa: CASSYSGDGYTF

v_call: TRBV15
j_call: TRBJ2-1
cdr3_aa: CATGESLDNEQFF

v_call: TRBV3-1/TRBV3-2
j_call: TRBJ1-1
cdr3_aa: CASSQAGRADTEAFF

v_call: TRBV6-5
j_call: TRBJ2-7
cdr3_aa: CASSYSGGGEQYF

v_call: TRBV3-1/TRBV3-2
j_call: TRBJ2-7
cdr3_aa: CASSQGTSLYEQYF

v_call: TRBV28
j_call: TRBJ2-7
cdr3_aa: CASSLYGGSSYEQYF

v_call: TRBV27
j_call: TRBJ1-4
cdr3_aa: CASSFDRAREKLFF

v_call: TRBV28
j_call: TRBJ1-4
cdr3_aa: CASSSITGVREKLFF

v_call: TRBV4-3
j_call: TRBJ1-2
cdr3_aa: CASSRRNDRRYGYTF

v_call: TRBV6-2/TRBV6-3
j_call: TRBJ1-5
cdr3_aa: CASSYTSGPQHF

v_call: TRBV25-1
j_call: TRBJ1-4
cdr3_aa: CASREQGVGEKLFF

v_call: TRBV9
j_call: TRBJ2-3
cdr3_aa: CASSPQTSGGTDTQYF

v_call: TRBV5-1
j_call: TRBJ2-2
cdr3_aa: CASSAQSIGRTNTGELFF

v_call: TRBV11-2
j_call: TRBJ2-1
cdr3_aa: CASSYGAYNEQFF

v_call: TRBV7-2
j_call: TRBJ2-3
cdr3_aa: CASSLRGGLTDTQYF

v_call: TRBV4-3
j_call: TRBJ2-7
cdr3_aa: CASSQDLQGSYEQYF

v_call: TRBV5-1
j_call: TRBJ2-1
cdr3_aa: CASSLEVPGAYNEQFF

v_call: TRBV19
j_call: TRBJ2-7
cdr3_aa: CASKFGQGASYEQYF

v_call: TRBV6-2/TRBV6-3
j_call: TRBJ2-3
cdr3_aa: CASSYGGGSRDTQYF

v_call: TRBV28
j_call: TRBJ1-5
cdr3_aa: CASSLSGSLVPQHF

v_call: TRBV7-2
j_call: TRBJ1-5
cdr3_aa: CASSLLGTGGNQPQHF

v_call: TRBV25-1
j_call: TRBJ1-2
cdr3_aa: CASRGTGNYGYTF

v_call: TRBV4-2
j_call: TRBJ2-1
cdr3_aa: CASSQVPVGSYNEQFF

v_call: TRBV2
j_call: TRBJ1-4
cdr3_aa: CASSVDSIEKLFF

v_call: TRBV5-1
j_call: TRBJ2-2
cdr3_aa: CASSLRTTNTGELFF

v_call: TRBV3-1/TRBV3-2
j_call: TRBJ2-2
cdr3_aa: CASSQDQGEAGELFF

v_call: TRBV27
j_call: TRBJ2-3
cdr3_aa: CASSPVPGGTQYF

v_call: TRBV27
j_call: TRBJ2-4
cdr3_aa: CASSPRDGENIQYF

v_call: TRBV7-2
j_call: TRBJ1-2
cdr3_aa: CASSKTAVNNYGYTF

v_call: TRBV4-1
j_call: TRBJ1-5
cdr3_aa: CASTDTERGNQPQHF

v_call: TRBV24-1
j_call: TRBJ2-1
cdr3_aa: CATSEKPGQGAGEQFF

v_call: TRBV29-1
j_call: TRBJ2-3
cdr3_aa: CSVQDRADTQYF